This T cell receptor beta chain was recorded in a study of CD8+CD57+ T cells in acquired aplastic anemia listed by TCRdb under 2018. Broadly, across the study: On average, sorted CD4+ and CD8+ cells yielded 2.5 to 3.5 ug of extracted DNA, with a range of about 0.19 to 30 ug. CD8+CD57+ expansion was defined as frequency above the mean frequency observed in healthy subjects.

Genomic DNA served as template for TCR beta VDJ combination and CDR3 sequence profiling. An Illumina HiSeq 2000 was used for TCR repertoire sequencing. The authors processed their data as follows. Repertoire assessment relied on Simpson's diversity index, CDR3 size and DJ length profiles, and TRBV/TRBJ rearrangement plots. The immunodominant clone was defined as the most abundant DNA sequence in deep sequencing data. CDR3 amino acid sequences were checked for sharing across subjects and were also compared against the VDJdb database and published repertoires. TCRdb ran its own pipeline on the public reads, namely fastp trimming at Q25 and MiXCR clone calling, and kept in-frame beta chains. Each record represents a unique CDR3 protein, reported with the most common genes and DNA among its rows. For this entry, the V and J calls and clone size follow TCRdb and not the study's own pipeline. This sample comprises 210,000 or so distinct CDR3 sequences, almost 50% of them detected only once. The ten largest clones add up to less than 20% of the sample.

In the case of this clonotype: Its recognized antigen is unknown. At one end, the junction sequence differs from germline, possibly due to a read error.

Findings and caveats that apply to the study as a whole: Roughly 29 CD8+ CDR3 sequences were found to be shared between patients and controls, but these sequences appeared to be highly expressed in patients and within the immunodominant clones of the patients. Patients and healthy controls showed no significant difference in CD8+ Simpson's diversity (P=0.060).

Patients chosen for sequencing had shown expansion of CD8+CD57+ cells by flow cytometry. All patients had severe acquired aplastic anemia diagnosed by International Study of Aplastic Anemia and Agranulocytosis and Camitta criteria. No therapy had been received by the patients at the time of blood sampling. In this study, sorted CD4+ and CD8+ T cells from the blood of healthy subjects and of severe aplastic anemia patients had their TCR repertoires deep-sequenced. Patients were enrolled in the USA under clinicaltrials.gov protocols 00001620, 01623167, 00001397, 00071045, 00081523 and 00961064. Ficoll-Paque density gradient centrifugation was used to isolate peripheral blood mononuclear cells. Before DNA extraction, CD4+ and CD8+ T cells were sorted with FACS or magnetic beads. CDR1 and CDR2 are drawn from the germline V gene (reference sequence): LNHDA, SQIVND. CDR3 length: 13 amino acids, cysteine to phenylalanine. Only CDR3 DNA is held: 39 bases, read in frame from base 1.

Recombination connected TRBV19 to TRBJ1-1; the D segment cannot be called with confidence. The origin of this receptor is a human donor with aplastic anemia. The sequencing input was sorted CD4+, CD8+, or CD8+CD57+ T cells (not recorded which) from PBMCs. The CDR3 protein sequence reads: CASSTVHRTEAFF. At the DNA level, the sequence is TGTGCCAGTAGTACGGTCCATCGTACTGAAGCCTTCTTT.